This TCR beta chain derives from a study of T cells in Graves' hyperthyroidism and ophthalmopathy. On this clonotype: One end of the junction fails to match germline, which may point to a read error.

CDR3 length: 13 residues. The germline V gene encodes CDR1 SGHRS and CDR2 YFSETQ. What was amplified from RNA transcripts were TCR beta CDR3 regions. The HTBI primer set drove a first-round RT-PCR of the TCR CDR3. MiXCR, run by TCRdb on the multiplex PCR reads, gives a single entry per CDR3 protein. The sample lists some 200,000 distinct CDR3 sequences, around a sixth occurring once. Sample: blood. The clonotype originates from a woman between 45 and 60 years old with Graves' hyperthyroidism. V and J are TRBV5-1 and TRBJ2-2; D possibly corresponds to TRBD2 (5 bases). CDR3 sequence: CASSLPTTGEPFF. In DNA, the CDR3 is TGCGCCAGCAGCTTGCCCACCACCGGGGAGCCGTTTTTT.